This T cell receptor (beta chain) was profiled in a study of blood T cell repertoires in COVID-19. Whole-study context: COVID-19 samples from acute and convalescent phases originated in the United States, Italy and Spain. The analysed material was cDNA or gDNA that came from T cells, B-cell-depleted T cells, or PBMCs.

This clone occurred once. This CDR3 has 15 amino acids. The germline V gene has CDR1 SGHAT and CDR2 FQNNGV. V dropped 1 base and J dropped 10; count of bases not matched to a gene: 5. In the original workflow: Estimation of nucleated cell counts relied on the amplification of reference gene primers. Sequencing used immunoSEQ multiplex PCR; TCRdb keeps in-frame clones, though not all of them. That table gives V, J and clone size, and the DNA gave D and trimming. Of around 200,000 clones in the sample, 70% to 80% were seen once. This TCR was sampled from a woman aged 45 to 65 with acute or convalescent COVID-19. The chain uses TRBV11-2 and TRBJ2-1; 12 nucleotides line up with TRBD2. The source material was peripheral blood. DNA of the CDR3: TGTGCCAGCAGCTTAGCTCTAGCGGGGGGGAGAGAGCAGTTCTTC. Protein product: CASSLALAGGREQFF.